One and the same sample provided the 4 T cell receptor beta chains below, sequenced in a study of blood T cell repertoires in COVID-19. Produced via immunoSEQ multiplex PCR; TCRdb's table is partial and in-frame only. The data contain roughly 290,000 clones, around 86% of them seen just once; the ten biggest clones take up over 2%. The sequencing input was peripheral blood. The receptor source for this set is a woman aged 25 to 39 who had recovered from COVID-19.

The chain recombines TRBV9 with TRBJ2-2, with 8 bases matching TRBD2. Germline trimming cut 0 bases from V and 5 bases from J; bases unmatched to any gene: 12. The length of the CDR3 is 18 residues. CDR1 and CDR2 from the germline V gene are SGDLS and YYNGEE. This CDR3 is CASSVVGGRTGGTGELFF. The DNA for the CDR3 is TGTGCCAGCAGCGTAGTAGGCGGGAGGACGGGAGGAACCGGGGAGCTGTTTTTT. Looking up the rest from reference TRBV9 and TRBJ2-2 gives the full variable domain: DSGVTQTPKHLITATGQRVTLRCSPRSGDLSVYWYQQSLDQGLQFLIQYYNGEERAKGNILERFSAQQFPDLHSELNLSSLELGDSALYFCASSVVGGRTGGTGELFFGEGSRLTVL.

This clone was observed a handful of times. For the CDR3, the DNA is TGTGCCAGCAGCAAACCTCCAGGGTCGTGTGGCTACACCTTC. It yields the protein CASSKPPGSCGYTF. The chain recombines TRBV21-1 with TRBJ1-2; the table calls TRBD1, which could not be checked here. TRBV21-1 is recorded as a pseudogene. The CDR3 consists of 14 residues.

The rearrangement links TRBV7-2 to TRBJ2-1; 7 bases fit TRBD2. CDR3 size: 14 residues. The germline V gene encodes CDR1 SGHTA and CDR2 FQGNSA. Trimming removed 0 bases from V and 6 bases from J; junction bases left unmatched: 2. CDR3 loop: CASSLAGTINEQFF. DNA of the CDR3: TGTGCCAGCAGCTTAGCGGGGACTATCAATGAGCAGTTCTTC.

The V gene is TRBV18, the J gene TRBJ2-7, with 11 bases that match TRBD1. This CDR3 is 14 amino acids long. V lost 5 bases to trimming and J lost 7 bases; unmatched junction nucleotides: 7. In germline, CDR1 is KGHSH, CDR2 LQKENI. The CDR3 region is CASSTGTGGLEQYF. In DNA form, the CDR3 reads TGTGCCAGCTCAACCGGGACAGGGGGTTTAGAGCAGTACTTC.